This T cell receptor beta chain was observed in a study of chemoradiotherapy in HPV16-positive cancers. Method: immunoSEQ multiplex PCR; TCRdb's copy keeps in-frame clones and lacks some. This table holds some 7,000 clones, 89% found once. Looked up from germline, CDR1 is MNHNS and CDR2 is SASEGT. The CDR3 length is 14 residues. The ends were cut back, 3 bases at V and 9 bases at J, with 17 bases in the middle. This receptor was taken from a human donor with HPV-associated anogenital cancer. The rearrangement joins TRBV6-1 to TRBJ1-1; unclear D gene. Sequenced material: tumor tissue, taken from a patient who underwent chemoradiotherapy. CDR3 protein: CASSDGDTRRKAFF. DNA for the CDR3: TGTGCCAGCAGTGATGGGGATACGAGACGGAAAGCTTTCTTT.